This T cell receptor beta chain was sequenced during a study of cytomegalovirus exposure and HLA in healthy donors. Findings and caveats of the study: Of the V segments, some could not be distinguished, including TRBV6-2 and TRBV6-3, and were excluded. The authors later found HLA-associated TCR beta chains more clonally expanded than equally common others. Most TCR beta V segments were productive about 87% or about 30% of the time in an earlier analysis.

Primers for the PCR totalled 60 Vbeta and 13 Jbeta. The table came from immunoSEQ multiplex PCR; TCRdb's copy has only in-frame clones and leaves some out. The table records about 150,000 clones, about 73% of them present only once. The germline V gene encodes CDR1 MRHNA and CDR2 SNTAGT. The length of the CDR3 is 14 residues. Trimming took 6 bases from V and 0 from J; bases not matched to a gene: 4. Worth noting for this clone: Its target is unknown.

The chain is built from TRBV6-4 and TRBJ1-1; the match to TRBD1 covers 7 bases. The sample consisted of PBMCs. This sequence was found in a woman aged 60-75 years in good health and CMV-seropositive. This chain's CDR3 is CASRGDSLNTEAFF. CDR3 DNA sequence: TGTGCCAGCAGGGGGGACAGCTTGAACACTGAAGCTTTCTTT.